This paragraph covers one T cell receptor beta chain sequence. The sample belongs to a study of shared clonotypes between healthy human individuals. Study at large: CD8 memory received one plate per donor, CD8 naive two, CD4 memory three and CD4 naive three.

This table comes from immunoSEQ multiplex PCR, and its TCRdb copy is limited to in-frame clones, with some not included. The sample includes 1.5 million to 2.5 million clones, approximately 94% seen only once; the top ten take 1.2%. This CDR3 comprises 15 residues. Unmatched junction bases numbered 5, after V lost 5 bases and J lost 1 base. Germline V CDR1 and CDR2: PRHDT, FYEKMQ (reference sequence). The naive CD8 population came from CD45RO-negative cells selected for CCR7, without terminally differentiated effector memory CD45RA+ cells. All donors were healthy HIV-negative adults lacking recent acute infections or vaccinations.

The sequence was collected from a man aged 18 to 29 in good health. This sequence joins TRBV13 and TRBJ2-3; 8 nucleotides align to TRBD1. The sequencing sample was made of naive CD8+ T cells sorted from blood. CDR3 sequence: CASSIQGVRTDTQYF. As DNA, the CDR3 is TGTGCCAGCAGCATACAGGGGGTGCGCACAGATACGCAGTATTTT.